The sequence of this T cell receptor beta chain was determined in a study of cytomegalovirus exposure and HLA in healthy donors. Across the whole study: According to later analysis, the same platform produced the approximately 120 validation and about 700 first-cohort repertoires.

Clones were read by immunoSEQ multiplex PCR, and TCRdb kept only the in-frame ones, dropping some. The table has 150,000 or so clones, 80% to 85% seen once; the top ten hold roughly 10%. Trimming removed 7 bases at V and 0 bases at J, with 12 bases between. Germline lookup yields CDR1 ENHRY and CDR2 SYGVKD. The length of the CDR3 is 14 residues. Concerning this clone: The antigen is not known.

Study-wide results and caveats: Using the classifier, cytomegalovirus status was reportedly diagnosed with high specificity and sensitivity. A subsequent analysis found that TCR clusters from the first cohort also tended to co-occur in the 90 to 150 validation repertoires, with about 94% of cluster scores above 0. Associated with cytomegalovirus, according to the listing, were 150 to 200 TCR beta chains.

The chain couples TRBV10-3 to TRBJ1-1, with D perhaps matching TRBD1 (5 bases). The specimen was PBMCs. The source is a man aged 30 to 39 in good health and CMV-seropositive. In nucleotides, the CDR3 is TGTGCCATCACCCCCGGACATCTGAACACTGAAGCTTTCTTT. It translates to CAITPGHLNTEAFF.